This T cell receptor (beta chain) was documented in a study of blood T cell repertoires in COVID-19. Study context: PBMCs, B-cell-depleted T cells, or T cells were the source of the cDNA or gDNA that made up the material.

The data were produced by immunoSEQ multiplex PCR, yet TCRdb's version contains in-frame clones alone and is incomplete. Of roughly 200,000 clones in the sample, about 88% were seen once. Recovery meant two consecutive negative NP/OP PCR tests, professional clearance, or resolved symptoms. The CDR3 has 13 residues. Trimming pared 5 bases from V and 10 bases from J, leaving 16 bases between. The germline CDR1 and CDR2 sequences are SNHLY and FYNNEI. This chain links TRBV2 with TRBJ2-3, with D tentatively TRBD2 (5 bases). The source of this sequence is a woman aged 25 to 39 who had recovered from COVID-19. Material: PBMCs or T cells enriched from blood (not recorded which). The CDR3 here is CASSWTEEVSQYF. CDR3 coding DNA: TGTGCCAGCAGTTGGACTGAAGAGGTGTCGCAGTATTTT.